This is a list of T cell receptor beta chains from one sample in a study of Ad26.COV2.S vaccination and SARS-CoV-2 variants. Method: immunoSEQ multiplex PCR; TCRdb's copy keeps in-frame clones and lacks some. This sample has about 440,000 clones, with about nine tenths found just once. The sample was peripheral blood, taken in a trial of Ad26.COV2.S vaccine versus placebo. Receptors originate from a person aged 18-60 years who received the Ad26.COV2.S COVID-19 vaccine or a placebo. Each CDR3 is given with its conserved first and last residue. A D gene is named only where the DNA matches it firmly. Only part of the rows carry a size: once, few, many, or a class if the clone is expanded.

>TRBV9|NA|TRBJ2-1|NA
TGTGCCAGCAGCGTGGCCTCTCACAATGAGCAGTTCTTC
CASSVASHNEQFF
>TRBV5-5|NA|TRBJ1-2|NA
TGTGCCAGCAGCCCCATTGCCTTCTATGGCTACACCTTC
CASSPIAFYGYTF
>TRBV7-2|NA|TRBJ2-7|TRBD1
TGTGCCAGCAGTCGGACAGGGGATTACTACGAGCAGTACTTC
CASSRTGDYYEQYF
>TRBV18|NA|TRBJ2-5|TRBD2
TGTGCCAGCTCCCCCCAAGGGACTAGCGGGCAAGAGACCCAGTACTTC
CASSPQGTSGQETQYF
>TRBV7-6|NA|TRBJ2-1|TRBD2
TGTGCCAGCAGCTCGGGACTAGCGGGAGGTGGGGGGCAATACAATGAGCAGTTCTTC
CASSSGLAGGGGQYNEQFF
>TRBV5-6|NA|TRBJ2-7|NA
TGTGCCAGCAGCTTGGAGTTTACCTTGGGTAATTCGTACGAGCAGTACTTC
CASSLEFTLGNSYEQYF
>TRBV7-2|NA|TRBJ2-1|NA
TGTGCCAGCAGCTATGACTCCTACAATGAGCAGTTCTTC
CASSYDSYNEQFF
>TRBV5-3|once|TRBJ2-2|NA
TGTGCCAGAAGCTTCTTCCCGAACACCGGGGAGCTGTTTTTT
CARSFFPNTGELFF
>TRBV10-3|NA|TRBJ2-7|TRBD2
TGTGCCATCAGTGAGTCCCCTCGACTAGCTGAGCAGTACTTC
CAISESPRLAEQYF
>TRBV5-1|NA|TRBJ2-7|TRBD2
TGCGCCAGCAGCGGCACTAGCGGAATCTACGAGCAGTACTTC
CASSGTSGIYEQYF
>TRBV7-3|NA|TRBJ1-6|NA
TGTGCCAGCAGCTCATCTACAGGGACGGGTTCACCCCTCCACTTT
CASSSSTGTGSPLHF
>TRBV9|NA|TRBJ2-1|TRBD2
TGTGCCAGCAGCGCCCCTAGCGGGAGTTCTTCCTACAATGAGCAGTTCTTC
CASSAPSGSSSYNEQFF
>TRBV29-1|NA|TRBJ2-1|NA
TGCAGCGGGGGAGTCAATGAGCAGTTCTTC
CSGGVNEQFF
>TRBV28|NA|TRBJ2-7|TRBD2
TGTGCCAGCAGTGGAGCGGGACGGAACTACGAGCAGTACTTC
CASSGAGRNYEQYF
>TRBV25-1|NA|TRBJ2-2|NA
TGTGCCAGCAGTACGACAGGTCTGGGCACCGGGGAGCTGTTTTTT
CASSTTGLGTGELFF
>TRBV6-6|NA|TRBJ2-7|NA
TGTGCCAGCAGTTACTCGCCGGGACACCTAAGCCACTTC
CASSYSPGHLSHF
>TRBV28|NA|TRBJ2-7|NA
TGTGCCAGCAGTTTCTCCGGGAGCTCCTACGAGCAGTACTTC
CASSFSGSSYEQYF
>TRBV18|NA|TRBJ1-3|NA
TGTGCCAGCTCACCAGAGGCAGGGAACTCTGGAAACACCATATATTTT
CASSPEAGNSGNTIYF
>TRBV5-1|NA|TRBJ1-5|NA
TGCGCCAGCAGCTTGGCCGGGATAAGCAATCAGCCCCAGCATTTT
CASSLAGISNQPQHF
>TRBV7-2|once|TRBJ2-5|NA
TGTGCCAGCAGCTTATGGCTGGGAATGCGGGAGACCCAGTACTTC
CASSLWLGMRETQYF
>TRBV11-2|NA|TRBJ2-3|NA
TGTGCCAGCAGCTTAGGCGGAGGCACAGATACGCAGTATTTT
CASSLGGGTDTQYF
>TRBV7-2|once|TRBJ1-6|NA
TGTGCCAGCAGCTTTAGTTCACCCCTCCACTTT
CASSFSSPLHF
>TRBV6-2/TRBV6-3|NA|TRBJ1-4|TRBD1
TGTGCCAGCAGTAACCGGGACAGTGGGGCGAATGAAAAACTGTTTTTT
CASSNRDSGANEKLFF
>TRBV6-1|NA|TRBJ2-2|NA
TGTGCCAGCAGTGAAGATCCGTTTCTTCGCCGTACCGGGGAGCTGTTTTTT
CASSEDPFLRRTGELFF
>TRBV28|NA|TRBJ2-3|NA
TGTGCCAGCAGACACGACAGGACCGGCGGGTGGGATACGCAGTATTTT
CASRHDRTGGWDTQYF
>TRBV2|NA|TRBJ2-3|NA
TGTGCCAGCAGCTGGACTAATAGAGATACGCAGTATTTT
CASSWTNRDTQYF
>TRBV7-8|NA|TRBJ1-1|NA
TGTGCCAGCAGCTTAGATTCACGGGCTCTCGGGGACACTGAAGCTTTCTTT
CASSLDSRALGDTEAFF
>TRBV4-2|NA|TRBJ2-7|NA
TGTGCCAGCAGCCAAGGACAGAGCTCCTACGAGCAGTACTTC
CASSQGQSSYEQYF
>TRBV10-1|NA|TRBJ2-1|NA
TGCGCCAGCTATGCGGCGGACTCCTACAATGAGCAGTTCTTC
CASYAADSYNEQFF
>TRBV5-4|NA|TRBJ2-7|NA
TGTGCCAGCAGCTTGGTTCACAAGACAGAATCCTACGAGCAGTACTTC
CASSLVHKTESYEQYF
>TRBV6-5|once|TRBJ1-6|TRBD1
TGTGCCAGCAGTTCGCCACAGGGGCGTAATTCACCCCTCCACTTT
CASSSPQGRNSPLHF
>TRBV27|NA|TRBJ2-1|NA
TGTGCCAGCAGCTTAGGGGCAAGAGCGGCAAGTTACAATGAGCAGTTCTTC
CASSLGARAASYNEQFF
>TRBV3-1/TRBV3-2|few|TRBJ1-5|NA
TGTGCCAGCAGCCCCGCGCAGGGGAGGGGACAGCCCCAGCATTTT
CASSPAQGRGQPQHF
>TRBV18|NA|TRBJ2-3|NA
TGTGCCAGCTCGCGCACAGATACGCAGTATTTT
CASSRTDTQYF
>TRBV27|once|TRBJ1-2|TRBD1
TGTGCCAGCAGTTTAACAATGGGACAGGGGATCGGGGGCTACACCTTC
CASSLTMGQGIGGYTF
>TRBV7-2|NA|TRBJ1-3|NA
TGTGCCAGCAGCCGTTTTGGCTCTGGAAACACCATATATTTT
CASSRFGSGNTIYF
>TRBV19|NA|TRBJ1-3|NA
TGTGCCAGTTCTCAGGGAAACACCATATATTTT
CASSQGNTIYF
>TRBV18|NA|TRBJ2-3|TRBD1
TGTGCCAGCTCACTCGGGACAGGGTACGATACGCAGTATTTT
CASSLGTGYDTQYF
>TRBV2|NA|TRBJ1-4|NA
TGTGCCAGCATTAGGGACGGGAATGAAAAACTGTTTTTT
CASIRDGNEKLFF
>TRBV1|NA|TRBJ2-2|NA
TGCACCAGCAGCCCAAGCAGCGGGACGAACACCGGGGAGCTGTTTTTT
CTSSPSSGTNTGELFF
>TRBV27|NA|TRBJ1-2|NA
TGTGCCAGCAGTTCTTGGGACGTAGAGCCCTATGGCTACACCTTC
CASSSWDVEPYGYTF
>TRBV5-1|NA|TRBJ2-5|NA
TGCGCCAGCAGCTTGGATAGGGGTCTGGAAGAGACCCAGTACTTC
CASSLDRGLEETQYF
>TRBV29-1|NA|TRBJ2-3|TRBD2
TGCAGCGTTGAAGGGCTAGCGGGAGTTGGAGATACGCAGTATTTT
CSVEGLAGVGDTQYF
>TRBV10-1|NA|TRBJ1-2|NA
TGCGCCAGCCCTTCAGGACTCTATGGCTACACCTTC
CASPSGLYGYTF
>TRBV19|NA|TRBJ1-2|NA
TGTGCCAGTAGTATGGCTAAAGGTTATGGCTACACCTTC
CASSMAKGYGYTF
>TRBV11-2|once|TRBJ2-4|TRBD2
TGTGCCAGCAGCCCGGTAGCGGGAGGGCCGGGCAAAAACATTCAGTACTTC
CASSPVAGGPGKNIQYF
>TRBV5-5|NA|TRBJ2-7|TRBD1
TGTGCCAGCAGCTTGTGGGACAGGGGGTCCTACGAGCAGTACTTC
CASSLWDRGSYEQYF
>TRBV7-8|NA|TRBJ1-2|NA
TGTGCCAGCAGCCTAGGACAGATTAACTATGGCTACACCTTC
CASSLGQINYGYTF
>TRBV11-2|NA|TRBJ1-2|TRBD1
TGTGCCAGCAGCCCCAGGACAGGGGGGCTTAGCTATGGCTACACCTTC
CASSPRTGGLSYGYTF
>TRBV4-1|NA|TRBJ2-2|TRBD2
TGCGCCAGCAGCCGTACACGACTAGCGGGAGAGCGGACCGGGGAGCTGTTTTTT
CASSRTRLAGERTGELFF
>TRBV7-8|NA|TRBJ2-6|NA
TGTGCCAGCAGCTTATTCAACCTCATAGGGGAGGGGGCCAACGTCCTGACTTTC
CASSLFNLIGEGANVLTF